Following are 5 T cell receptor beta chains from one sample sequenced in a study of T-cell reconstitution after alpha-beta-depleted transplantation in children. Molecular barcoding with unique molecular identifiers was used for the TCRbeta library. One entry per CDR3 protein results from TCRdb running MiXCR on the PCR reads. The profile shows hundreds of thousands of distinct CDR3 sequences, roughly a tenth of them singletons. The sequences come from PBMCs, collected before TCRalphabeta/CD19-depleted stem cell transplant. These TCRs come from a boy under three years old with acute myeloid leukemia, due to receive a stem cell transplant.

In this sample, this clonotype turned up many times. The chain links TRBV28 to TRBJ2-3; 8 bases agree with TRBD2. Germline lookup yields CDR1 MDHEN and CDR2 SYDVKM. The CDR3 sequence is 16 residues long. V trimming: 4 bases; J trimming: 0 bases; junction bases outside the gene matches: 6. CDR3 sequence reads: CASSSPPSGSTDTQYF. The DNA for the CDR3 is TGTGCCAGCAGTTCCCCGCCTAGCGGGAGCACAGATACGCAGTATTTT.

This clonotype was recorded many times. The chain has TRBV5-6 and TRBJ2-1, with 7 nucleotides matching TRBD1. CDR1 SGHDT and CDR2 YYEEEE come from the germline V gene. V dropped 2 bases and J dropped 4; count of bases not matched to a gene: 6. This CDR3 comprises 15 residues. CDR3 coding DNA: TGTGCCAGCAGCTTAATCGACAGGGTGTACAATGAGCAGTTCTTC. The encoded protein is CASSLIDRVYNEQFF.

This clonotype came up many times. This CDR3 reads CASSVGSGAPYEQYF. The CDR3 coding sequence is TGTGCCAGCAGCGTAGGATCTGGGGCCCCCTACGAGCAGTACTTC. The chain couples TRBV9 to TRBJ2-7; tentatively, D is TRBD1 (5 bases). This CDR3 spans 15 amino acids. The V end was cut by 0 bases, the J end by 2 bases, with 12 bases between. Germline CDR1 SGDLS, CDR2 YYNGEE.

This clonotype has ten or more counts. The V and J genes are TRBV5-5 and TRBJ1-2; possibly TRBD1 for D (5 bases). Trimming removed 1 base from V and 4 bases from J, with 11 bases in between. Germline V CDR1 and CDR2: SGHKS, YYEKEE (reference sequence). The CDR3 is made up of 14 amino acids. The CDR3 sequence is CASSLQGPSYGYTF. The CDR3 coding sequence is TGTGCCAGCAGCTTGCAGGGACCTAGCTATGGCTACACCTTC.

The genes are TRBV7-9 and TRBJ2-1; 8 bases fit TRBD1. The germline V gene encodes CDR1 SEHNR and CDR2 FQNEAQ (reference sequence). The CDR3 extends over 15 amino acids. Trimming took 2 bases from V and 8 from J; bases not matched to a gene: 8. The CDR3 loop reads CASSLTGGRWYEQFF. The CDR3 DNA reads as TGTGCCAGCAGCTTAACAGGGGGACGGTGGTATGAGCAGTTCTTC. Drawing the rest from reference TRBV7-9 and TRBJ2-1, the complete variable domain is DTGVSQNPRHKITKRGQNVTFRCDPISEHNRLYWYRQTLGQGPEFLTYFQNEAQLEKSRLLSDRFSAERPKGSFSTLEIQRTEQGDSAMYLCASSLTGGRWYEQFFGPGTRLTVL.